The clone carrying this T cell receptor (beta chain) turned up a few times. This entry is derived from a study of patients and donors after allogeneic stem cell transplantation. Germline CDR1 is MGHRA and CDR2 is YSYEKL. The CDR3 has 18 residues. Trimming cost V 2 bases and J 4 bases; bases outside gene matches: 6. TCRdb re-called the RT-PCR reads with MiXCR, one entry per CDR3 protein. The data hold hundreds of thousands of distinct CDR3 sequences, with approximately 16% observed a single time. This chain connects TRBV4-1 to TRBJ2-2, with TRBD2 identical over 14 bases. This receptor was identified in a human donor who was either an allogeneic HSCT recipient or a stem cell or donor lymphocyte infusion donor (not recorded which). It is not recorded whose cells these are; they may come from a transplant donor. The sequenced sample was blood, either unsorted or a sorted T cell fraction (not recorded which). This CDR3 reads CASSQPPGLAGVTGELFF. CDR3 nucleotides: TGCGCCAGCAGCCAACCCCCGGGACTAGCGGGAGTCACCGGGGAGCTGTTTTTT.